These 27 T cell receptor beta chains came from one sample sequenced in a study of CD8+CD57+ T cells in acquired aplastic anemia. TCR beta VDJ and CDR3 were profiled, and genomic DNA was the template. Using its own MiXCR run on the reads, TCRdb lists one record per CDR3 protein. The table records 150,000 to 200,000 distinct CDR3 sequences, just under 45% of them present only once. Sequencing was performed on sorted CD4+, CD8+, or CD8+CD57+ T cells (not recorded which) from PBMCs. All receptors come from a human donor in good health.

This clonotype was detected only once. The CDR3 carries no conserved terminal phenylalanine or tryptophan, so it likely arises from a read error. The CDR3 coding sequence is TGCGCCAGCAGCTCGCCGAACAGGGGAGACTATGGCTACACCTCC. Protein: CASSSPNRGDYGYTS. The chain joins TRBV5-1 to TRBJ1-2; 7 bases are shared with TRBD1. Germline V lookup: CDR1 SGHRS, CDR2 YFSETQ. This CDR3 region has 15 residues. Losses at the gene ends were 3 bases for V and 3 bases for J; bases not matched to a gene: 8.

This clonotype was counted only a few times. The chain uses TRBV2 and TRBJ2-7; D is possibly TRBD1 or TRBD2 (5 bases each). This CDR3 has 14 residues. Deletions cut 7 bases from V and 2 bases from J, with 15 bases between. Germline values: CDR1 SNHLY, CDR2 FYNNEI. CDR3 in amino acids: CASIPTGTTYEQYF. CDR3 nucleotides: TGTGCCAGCATCCCAACCGGGACGACCTACGAGCAGTACTTC.

This clonotype was counted once. The chain combines TRBV19 with TRBJ1-5; a possible D gene is TRBD1 (5 bases). CDR1 and CDR2 from the germline V gene are LNHDA and SQIVND (reference sequence). The CDR3 extends over 13 amino acids. V lost 10 bases and J 1 base, leaving 11 bases between the germline ends. The CDR3 sequence is CATWDLSNQPQHF. CDR3 DNA: TGTGCCACCTGGGACCTAAGCAATCAGCCCCAGCATTTT.

This clonotype was counted many times. This chain links TRBV20-1 with TRBJ2-5; 8 nucleotides match TRBD2. V was pared by 1 base and J by 5 bases, with 9 bases of the junction left unmatched. The CDR3 extends over 15 amino acids. Germline values: CDR1 DFQATT, CDR2 SNEGSKA (reference sequence). CDR3 region: CSARVFGGGRETQYF. The DNA of the CDR3 is TGCAGTGCTAGAGTGTTCGGGGGGGGCCGGGAGACCCAGTACTTC.

In its sample, this clonotype was seen many times. The V and J genes are TRBV7-2 and TRBJ1-2; D is uncertain. The CDR3 runs 14 residues. Trimming cost V 0 bases and J 4 bases, with 9 bases left between them. Germline V gene lookup returns CDR1 SGHTA and CDR2 FQGNSA. The CDR3, as DNA: TGTGCCAGCAGCTTAGCGCCGGGCTTCTATGGCTACACCTTC. Protein: CASSLAPGFYGYTF.

Notes on this clonotype: Compared with germline, one end of the junction differs, possibly owing to a read error. The V call is TRBV20-1, the J call TRBJ2-1; TRBD2 is a possible D gene (6 bases). The CDR3 runs to 13 residues. The germline gives CDR1 DFQATT, CDR2 SNEGSKA (reference sequence). The DNA of the CDR3 is TGCAGTGCCCCGACTAGGAAGGGTAATGGGCAGTTCTTC. Translation gives CSAPTRKGNGQFF.

As regards this clonotype: This clone may be a read error of a much larger clone one base away. The gene calls are TRBV5-6 and TRBJ1-5; 11 bases fit TRBD1. V lost 4 bases and J lost 6; bases outside the gene matches: 6. CDR3 length equals 15 residues. CDR1 and CDR2 from the germline V gene are SGHDT and YYEEEE. CDR3 in amino acids: CASSVDRGLGQPQHF. CDR3 bases: TGTGCCAGCAGCGTGGACAGGGGGCTTGGTCAGCCCCAGCATTTT.

The J gene is TRBJ1-1, the V gene TRBV27, with 8 bases fitting TRBD1. CDR3 length: 10 residues. Trimming cost V 8 bases and J 11 bases; bases outside gene matches: 4. Germline lookup yields CDR1 MNHEY and CDR2 SMNVEV (reference sequence). CDR3 in amino acids: CASGDRGAFF. Written as DNA, the CDR3 is TGTGCCAGCGGTGACAGGGGTGCTTTCTTT.

As for this clonotype: A clone one base away is much larger, so this may be a read error. The chain is built from TRBV6-1 and TRBJ1-1; a possible D gene is TRBD1 (6 bases). The CDR3 is made up of 14 amino acids. The germline V gene encodes CDR1 MNHNS and CDR2 SASEGT. The germline V and J ends were trimmed by 5 bases and 4 bases, with 14 bases remaining between them. The CDR3 spells CASSRRAGATEAFF. CDR3 in DNA: TGTGCCAGCAGTAGAAGGGCAGGGGCCACTGAAGCTTTCTTT.

CDR3 sequence reads: CASSSDREVGEQYF. The DNA of the CDR3 is TGTGCCAGCAGCTCGGACAGGGAAGTAGGCGAGCAGTACTTC. This rearrangement joins TRBV7-2 to TRBJ2-7; 8 bases match TRBD1. There are 14 residues in the CDR3. J was trimmed by 6 bases and V by 4 bases; bases with no gene match: 8. The V gene's germline CDR1 is SGHTA and CDR2 FQGNSA.

This clonotype was observed a few times. The chain has TRBV28 and TRBJ1-5, with D unresolved. The germline V gene has CDR1 MDHEN and CDR2 SYDVKM. V lost 3 bases and J lost 0, with 15 bases in between. This CDR3 comprises 17 residues. The CDR3 DNA follows: TGTGCCAGCAGTTTTTCCGGTGTACGTTATAGCAATCAGCCCCAGCATTTT. Its translation is CASSFSGVRYSNQPQHF.

This sequence joins TRBV28 and TRBJ1-5; tentatively, D is TRBD1 (5 bases). The CDR3 consists of 15 residues. The germline gives CDR1 MDHEN, CDR2 SYDVKM. V lost 6 bases and J 2 bases, leaving 14 bases between the germline ends. The CDR3 region has the DNA TGTGCCAGCAGGGACCAGGGATTTGGCAATCAGCCCCAGCATTTT. This codes for CASRDQGFGNQPQHF.

Note on this clonotype: Relative to the germline gene, one junction end is altered; a read error may explain this. V is TRBV6-1 and J is TRBJ1-6, with TRBD1 as a possible D gene (6 bases). The germline V gene encodes CDR1 MNHNS and CDR2 SASEGT. The CDR3 spans 15 residues. The CDR3 DNA reads as TGTGCCAGCAGCGAAGAACAGGGTTTCAATTCACCCCTCCACTTT. The encoded protein is CASSEEQGFNSPLHF.

V and J are TRBV5-1 and TRBJ2-6; D remains ambiguous. V dropped 7 bases and J dropped 0 bases, with 8 bases sitting between them. Germline assignment: CDR1 SGHRS and CDR2 YFSETQ. The CDR3 runs to 14 residues. CDR3 loop: CASGTASGANVLTF. The CDR3 region has the DNA TGCGCCAGCGGCACAGCCTCTGGGGCCAACGTCCTGACTTTC.

This clonotype was counted many times. The V gene is TRBV18, the J gene TRBJ2-7, with unresolved D. The CDR3 totals 12 residues. Per germline, CDR1 KGHSH and CDR2 LQKENI. V was shortened by 2 bases and J by 5 bases, with 7 bases between the two germline ends. The CDR3 DNA is TGTGCCAGCTCACCAGCGGCAGACGAGCAGTACTTC. Encoded protein: CASSPAADEQYF.

About this clonotype: Relative to the germline gene, one junction end is altered; a read error may explain this. V gene TRBV12-3 or TRBV12-4 combines with J gene TRBJ1-4; the D gene is possibly TRBD1 (5 bases). The CDR3 contains 17 residues. The CDR3 DNA reads TGTGCCAGCAGCTTGGACACTTTCAGATTGGGTGGCGAAAAACTGCTTTTT. Protein product: CASSLDTFRLGGEKLLF.

This clonotype was found once. The rearrangement links TRBV20-1 to TRBJ2-7; a weak D match, TRBD1 (6 bases). CDR1 is DFQATT and CDR2 is SNEGSKA in the germline V gene (reference sequence). V was shortened by 6 bases and J by 5 bases, with 14 bases between the two germline ends. This CDR3 spans 12 amino acids. CDR3 DNA: TGCAGTGCACAGGGCACGTTCGACGAGCAGTACTTC. Its translation: CSAQGTFDEQYF.

The J gene is TRBJ1-2, the V gene TRBV5-1; D possibly corresponds to TRBD1 (6 bases). CDR1 SGHRS and CDR2 YFSETQ come from the germline V gene. V dropped 6 bases and J dropped 4 bases, with 22 bases sitting between them. CDR3 length equals 16 residues. CDR3 region: CASIQGQGFSPYGYTF. The CDR3 nucleotides are TGCGCCAGCATCCAGGGGCAGGGGTTTTCTCCCTATGGCTACACCTTC.

The chain recombines TRBV24-1 with TRBJ1-1, with unresolved D. The germline V gene has CDR1 KGHDR and CDR2 SFDVKD. The V end was cut by 6 bases, the J end by 0 bases, with 13 bases between. The CDR3 covers 15 residues. CDR3 residues: CATSRSANMNTEAFF. CDR3 in DNA: TGTGCCACCAGTAGGTCGGCCAACATGAACACTGAAGCTTTCTTT.

The chain employs TRBV4-1 and TRBJ1-5, with TRBD1 matching 8 bases. CDR1 MGHRA and CDR2 YSYEKL come from the germline V gene. V trimming: 4 bases; J trimming: 8 bases; junction bases outside the gene matches: 10. The CDR3 has 15 residues. CDR3 loop: CASSLGAGGLEPQHF. CDR3 sequence (DNA): TGCGCCAGCAGCCTCGGGGCAGGGGGCCTGGAGCCCCAGCATTTT.

Concerning this clonotype: This may stem from a read error, because a much larger clone lies one nucleotide away. J is TRBJ2-6 and V is TRBV1. TRBV1 is a pseudogene locus. The CDR3 spans 15 residues. The CDR3 DNA sequence: TGCACCAGCAGCCAAGCGGTGACTGGGGCCAACGTCCTGACTTTC. As protein: CTSSQAVTGANVLTF.

The chain has TRBV20-1 and TRBJ2-7, with a tentative D call TRBD2 (5 bases). V was trimmed by 2 bases and J by 1 base, leaving 12 bases between them. Germline V gives CDR1 DFQATT, CDR2 SNEGSKA (reference sequence). The length of the CDR3 is 14 residues. The chain's CDR3 is CSARMFGMSYEQYF. The CDR3 nucleotides read TGCAGTGCTAGAATGTTCGGGATGTCCTACGAGCAGTACTTC.

The chain links TRBV20-1 to TRBJ2-3; D remains unclear. V lost 4 bases and J 5 bases, leaving 7 bases between the germline ends. Looked up from germline, CDR1 is DFQATT and CDR2 is SNEGSKA (reference sequence). The CDR3 covers 11 residues. In nucleotides, the CDR3 is TGCAGTGCTACGCTGAAAGATACGCAGTATTTT. Protein: CSATLKDTQYF.

This clonotype was seen repeatedly, ten times or more. The V gene is TRBV5-8, the J gene TRBJ2-5; D is undetermined. V was trimmed by 6 bases and J by 5 bases, leaving 14 bases between them. CDR3 size: 13 residues. CDR1 and CDR2 from the germline V gene are SGHTS and YDEGEE. The CDR3 nucleotides are TGTGCCAGCAACTTAGGGTTTGTGGAGACCCAGTACTTC. It codes for CASNLGFVETQYF. Looking up the rest from reference TRBV5-8 and TRBJ2-5 gives the full variable domain: EAGVTQSPTHLIKTRGQQATLRCSPISGHTSVYWYQQALGLGLQFLLWYDEGEERNRGNFPPRFSGRQFPNYSSELNVNALELEDSALYLCASNLGFVETQYFGPGTRLLVL.

The genes are TRBV29-1 and TRBJ1-2; D gene uncertain. Germline lookup yields CDR1 SQVTM and CDR2 ANQGSEA. V was cut by 3 bases and J by 7 bases, with 18 bases left in between. CDR3 length: 14 amino acids. CDR3 in amino acids: CSVDLQDGIGGYTF. For the CDR3, the DNA is TGCAGCGTTGATCTGCAGGATGGTATCGGTGGCTACACCTTC.

This clonotype was picked up many times. A much more abundant neighbour one base away suggests this may be a read error. A read error is likely, as this CDR3 ends without the conserved phenylalanine or tryptophan. The rearrangement joins TRBV10-3 to TRBJ2-5; D call uncertain. The germline V and J ends were trimmed by 4 bases and 3 bases, with 9 bases remaining between them. The CDR3 is 13 amino acids. Looked up from germline, CDR1 is ENHRY and CDR2 is SYGVKD. CDR3 in DNA: TGTGCCATCAGTGCAACGTCGAAAGAGACCCAGTACCTC. It is translated as CAISATSKETQYL.

This clonotype was seen a handful of times. This chain links TRBV28 with TRBJ2-7; possibly TRBD1 for D (6 bases). The V gene's germline CDR1 is MDHEN and CDR2 SYDVKM. This CDR3 contains 16 residues. V was pared by 0 bases and J by 0 bases, with 12 bases between. Here the CDR3 reads CASSLWVSRGSYEQYF. The DNA for the CDR3 is TGTGCCAGCAGTTTATGGGTCAGCAGGGGCTCCTACGAGCAGTACTTC.